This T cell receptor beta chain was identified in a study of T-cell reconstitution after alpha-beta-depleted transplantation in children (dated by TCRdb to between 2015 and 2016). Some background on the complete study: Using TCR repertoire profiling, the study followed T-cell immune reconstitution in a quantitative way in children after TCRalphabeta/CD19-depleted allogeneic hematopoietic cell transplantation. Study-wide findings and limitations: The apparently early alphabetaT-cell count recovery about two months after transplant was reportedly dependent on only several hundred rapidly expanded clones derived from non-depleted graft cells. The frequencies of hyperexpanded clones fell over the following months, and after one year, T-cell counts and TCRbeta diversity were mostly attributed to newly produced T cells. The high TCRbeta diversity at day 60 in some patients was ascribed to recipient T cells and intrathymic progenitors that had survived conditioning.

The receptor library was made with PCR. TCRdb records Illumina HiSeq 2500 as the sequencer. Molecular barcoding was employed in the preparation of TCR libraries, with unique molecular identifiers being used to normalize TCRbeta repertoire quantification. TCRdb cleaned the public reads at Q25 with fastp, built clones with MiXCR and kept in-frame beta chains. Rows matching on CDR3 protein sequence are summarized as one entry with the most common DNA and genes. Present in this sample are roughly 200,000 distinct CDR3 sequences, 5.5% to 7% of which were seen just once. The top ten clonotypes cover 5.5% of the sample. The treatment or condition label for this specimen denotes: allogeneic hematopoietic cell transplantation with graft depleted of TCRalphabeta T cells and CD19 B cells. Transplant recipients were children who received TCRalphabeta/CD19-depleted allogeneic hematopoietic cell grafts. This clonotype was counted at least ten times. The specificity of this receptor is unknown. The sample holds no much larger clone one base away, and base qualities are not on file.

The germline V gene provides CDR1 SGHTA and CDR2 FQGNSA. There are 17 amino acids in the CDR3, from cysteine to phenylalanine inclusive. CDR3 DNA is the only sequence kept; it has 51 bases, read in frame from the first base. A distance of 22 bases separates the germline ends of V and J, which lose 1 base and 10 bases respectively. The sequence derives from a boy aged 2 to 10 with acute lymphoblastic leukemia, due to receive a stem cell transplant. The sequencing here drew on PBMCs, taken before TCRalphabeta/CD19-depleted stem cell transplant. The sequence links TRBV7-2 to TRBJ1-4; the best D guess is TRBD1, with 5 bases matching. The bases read TGTGCCAGCAGCTTAGTGGTAGTTGGGGCAAACGAAGGAAAACTGTTTTTT. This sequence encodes CASSLVVVGANEGKLFF.